There are a few counts of the clone carrying this T cell receptor beta chain. Sequencing was performed with immunoSEQ multiplex PCR; in TCRdb, only in-frame clones are kept and a portion is missing. Counted here are 230,000 or so clones, more than 80% occurring once; the ten biggest clones make up 6.5% to 9%. Seattle patient enrollment occurred during active infection, with longitudinal follow-up thereafter. The sample comes from a study of blood T cell repertoires in COVID-19. Study details: Collection of acute and convalescent COVID-19 samples took place in the United States, Italy and Spain.

CDR1 and CDR2 (germline): SGHRS, YFSETQ. The V end lost 9 bases, the J end lost 3 bases, and 24 bases lay between the germline ends. The CDR3 is 16 residues long. The gene calls are TRBV5-1 and TRBJ1-1, with D perhaps matching TRBD1 (6 bases). The specimen sequenced was peripheral blood. This receptor was taken from a woman of 80 years or more with COVID-19, enrolled during active disease. CDR3 sequence (DNA): TGCGCCACGTCTCGGGGACACAAAACCGGGGACACTGAAGCTTTCTTT. This codes for CATSRGHKTGDTEAFF. The full variable domain, in which reference TRBV5-1 and TRBJ1-1 provide the parts outside the CDR3, is KAGVTQTPRYLIKTRGQQVTLSCSPISGHRSVSWYQQTPGQGLQFLFEYFSETQRNKGNFPGRFSGRQFSNSRSEMNVSTLELGDSALYLCATSRGHKTGDTEAFFGQGTRLTVV.